The 17 T cell receptor beta chains reported below all come from one sample, sequenced in a study of cytomegalovirus exposure and HLA in healthy donors. Primers: 60 Vbeta forward and 13 Jbeta reverse. The protocol was immunoSEQ multiplex PCR, while the TCRdb copy is restricted to in-frame clones and leaves out a portion. Among 85,000 to 90,000 clones listed, about 67% were seen once. The sample comprised PBMCs. The receptors were sampled from a man aged 25 to 45 in good health and CMV-seronegative.

The rearrangement links TRBV10-1 to TRBJ1-1, with 10 bases lining up with TRBD1. Trimming took 5 bases from V and 11 from J; bases not matched to a gene: 5. The CDR3 is made up of 12 amino acids. Germline CDR1 and CDR2: WNHNN and SYGVQD (reference sequence). The CDR3 DNA reads as TGCGCCAGCAGTCCGGGACAGGGGCTCGCTTTCTTT. It translates to CASSPGQGLAFF.

The rearrangement links TRBV6-4 to TRBJ2-2; the match to TRBD2 covers 7 bases. Trimming at V came to 2 bases and at J to 5 bases, leaving 2 bases not matched to a gene. CDR1 is MRHNA, CDR2 SNTAGT, per germline. CDR3 length: 14 residues. The CDR3, as DNA: TGTGCCAGCAGTGACGGGGGGGAAACCGGGGAGCTGTTTTTT. This translates into CASSDGGETGELFF.

The genes are TRBV30 and TRBJ2-2, with 8 bases matching TRBD2. J lost 6 bases, V lost 0 bases, and 3 bases had no gene match. The CDR3 totals 14 residues. CDR1 is GTSNPN, CDR2 SVGIG, per germline (reference sequence). CDR3 residues: CAWSVRGGAGELFF. DNA for the CDR3: TGTGCCTGGAGTGTACGGGGGGGGGCCGGGGAGCTGTTTTTT.

The rearrangement joins TRBV29-1 to TRBJ1-1; weak D call: TRBD1 (6 bases). Germline loops: CDR1 SQVTM, CDR2 ANQGSEA. The CDR3 extends over 13 amino acids. The V end lost 6 bases, the J end lost 1 base, and 12 bases lay between the germline ends. The CDR3 loop is CSVAPGQNTEAFF. CDR3 DNA sequence: TGCAGCGTAGCGCCGGGACAGAACACTGAAGCTTTCTTT.

V gene TRBV7-2 combines with J gene TRBJ1-5, with D tentatively TRBD1 (5 bases). The CDR3 runs 14 residues. The germline V and J ends were trimmed by 1 base and 3 bases, with 7 bases remaining between them. The germline gives CDR1 SGHTA, CDR2 FQGNSA. The CDR3 loop reads CASSLGGPNQPQHF. CDR3 DNA sequence: TGTGCCAGCAGCTTAGGGGGCCCCAATCAGCCCCAGCATTTT.

The chain links TRBV29-1 to TRBJ2-2; a weak D match, TRBD2 (7 bases). Deletions cut 4 bases from V and 2 bases from J, with 14 bases between. Germline CDR1 SQVTM, CDR2 ANQGSEA. The CDR3 is 15 amino acids. The CDR3 region is CSVVGGARNTGELFF. For the CDR3, the DNA is TGCAGCGTTGTTGGGGGGGCGAGAAACACCGGGGAGCTGTTTTTT.

The chain uses TRBV12-5 and TRBJ1-5, with 7 bases identical to TRBD1. Germline V lookup: CDR1 LGHNT, CDR2 FRNRAP. Trimming removed 5 bases from V and 3 bases from J; junction bases left unmatched: 13. CDR3 length equals 17 residues. As DNA, the CDR3 is TGTGCTAGTGGTCCTGGTACCTCCGGGACAGTCAATCAGCCCCAGCATTTT. Translated, it gives CASGPGTSGTVNQPQHF.

The chain links TRBV11-2 to TRBJ2-2, with 7 positions matching TRBD2. The CDR3 runs 18 residues. Trimming took 5 bases from V and 2 from J; bases not matched to a gene: 14. CDR1 is SGHAT, CDR2 FQNNGV, per germline. The CDR3: CASSDLGEGLDNTGELFF. CDR3 in DNA: TGTGCCAGCAGCGACCTCGGGGAAGGACTAGACAACACCGGGGAGCTGTTTTTT.

The gene calls are TRBV30 and TRBJ2-1; TRBD2 might be the D (5 bases). Germline-derived CDR1 and CDR2 are GTSNPN and SVGIG (reference sequence). This CDR3 has 15 residues. With 0 bases removed from V and 2 bases from J, the gap between germline ends came to 11 bases. The CDR3 DNA is TGTGCCTGGAGTGTTGGCTTCGGGACCTACAATGAGCAGTTCTTC. Protein sequence: CAWSVGFGTYNEQFF. The entire variable domain, with the rest obtained from reference TRBV30 and TRBJ2-1, is as follows: SQTIHQWPATLVQPVGSPLSLECTVEGTSNPNLYWYRQAAGRGLQLLFYSVGIGQISSEVPQNLSASRPQDRQFILSSKKLLLSDSGFYLCAWSVGFGTYNEQFFGPGTRLTVL.

This chain links TRBV4-3 with TRBJ1-2; TRBD1 aligns across 8 bases. V was pared by 3 bases and J by 5 bases, with 8 bases of the junction left unmatched. Germline values: CDR1 LGHNA, CDR2 YSLEER. The CDR3 runs to 15 residues. The CDR3 DNA follows: TGCGCCAGCAGCCAGGGGACAGGAATTCTTTATGGCTACACCTTC. Translated, it gives CASSQGTGILYGYTF.

The rearrangement links TRBV30 to TRBJ2-5, with 10 bases that match TRBD1. CDR3 length: 14 amino acids. Germline CDR1 reads GTSNPN; CDR2 reads SVGIG (reference sequence). The trim removed 4 bases at V and 2 bases at J, leaving 4 bases unmatched. This chain's CDR3 is CAWTPDRGQETQYF. CDR3 DNA sequence: TGTGCCTGGACTCCGGACAGGGGGCAAGAGACCCAGTACTTC.

This clone was seen only a few times. The V and J genes are TRBV28 and TRBJ1-2; 7 bases line up with TRBD1. Germline assignment: CDR1 MDHEN and CDR2 SYDVKM. The CDR3 has 14 residues. The ends lost 2 bases at V and 4 bases at J; junction bases unmatched: 4. The CDR3 here is CASSLRRGRYGYTF. As DNA, the CDR3 is TGTGCCAGCAGTTTAAGAAGGGGGCGCTATGGCTACACCTTC.

This clone was counted a few times. V usage is TRBV6-1 and J usage is TRBJ1-4, with D perhaps matching TRBD1 (6 bases). The CDR3 runs to 14 residues. V lost 6 bases and J lost 2, with 10 bases in between. Germline CDR1 and CDR2: MNHNS and SASEGT. CDR3: CASRRTVTNEKLFF. The CDR3 coding sequence is TGTGCCAGCAGACGGACAGTTACTAATGAAAAACTGTTTTTT.

The chain links TRBV5-4 to TRBJ2-7; 7 bases line up with TRBD2. The V segment lost 3 bases and the J segment 3 bases; nucleotides outside the gene matches: 9. This CDR3 is built from 15 residues. CDR1 and CDR2 (germline): SGHNT, YYREEE (reference sequence). The CDR3 is CASSSAGREGYEQYF. CDR3 DNA sequence: TGTGCCAGCAGCTCAGCGGGCAGGGAGGGCTACGAGCAGTACTTC.

The V and J genes are TRBV19 and TRBJ1-1, with 8 bases identical to TRBD1. The V gene end was trimmed by 7 bases and the J gene end by 7 bases; junction bases not matched to a gene: 23. The CDR3 loop spans 18 amino acids. Germline lookup yields CDR1 LNHDA and CDR2 SQIVND (reference sequence). The CDR3 loop is CASTPSEWAGGADFEAFF. In DNA form, the CDR3 reads TGTGCCAGTACCCCCTCAGAATGGGCAGGGGGCGCAGATTTTGAAGCTTTCTTT.

V gene TRBV30 combines with J gene TRBJ2-3, with 10 positions matching TRBD1. Germline V gene data show CDR1 as GTSNPN and CDR2 as SVGIG (reference sequence). The CDR3 is 14 amino acids. V shed 8 bases, J shed 2 bases, and the junction held 7 bases outside the gene matches. CDR3 sequence (DNA): TGTGCCCTCCGGACAGGGGGTCTCACAGATACGCAGTATTTT. Protein product: CALRTGGLTDTQYF.

This clone was observed a handful of times. The sample has other DNA sequences that encode this CDR3 too. V usage is TRBV7-2 and J usage is TRBJ2-3; 14 bases fit TRBD2. J gave up 3 bases and V 1 base, and 0 bases lay outside the gene matches. This CDR3 has 16 residues. Germline values: CDR1 SGHTA, CDR2 FQGNSA. For the CDR3, the DNA is TGTGCCAGCAGCTTAGGACTAGCGGGAGGGACAGATACGCAGTATTTT. This sequence encodes CASSLGLAGGTDTQYF.